Listed here are 25 T cell receptor beta chains from one sample, sequenced in a study of T cells in Graves' hyperthyroidism and ophthalmopathy. Researchers amplified the TCR beta CDR3 regions from RNA transcripts. The HTBI primer set drove a first-round RT-PCR of the TCR CDR3. Via MiXCR, TCRdb re-called the multiplex PCR reads, giving one row per CDR3 protein. The repertoire consists of hundreds of thousands of distinct CDR3 sequences, with roughly 46% occurring once and the leading ten covering about 7.9%. The sequenced material came from peripheral blood or thyroid tissue (not recorded which). These receptors were obtained from a woman under 30 with Graves' hyperthyroidism.

There are a few counts of this clonotype. The chain has TRBV29-1 and TRBJ2-3; either TRBD1 or TRBD2 may fit D (7 bases each). The germline V gene has CDR1 SQVTM and CDR2 ANQGSEA. Trimming shortened V by 6 bases and J by 5 bases, and 15 bases separated the two germline ends. The CDR3 loop spans 13 amino acids. The CDR3 loop is CSVLRGGGDTQYF. The CDR3 nucleotides read TGCAGCGTCCTCAGGGGGGGAGGAGATACGCAGTATTTT.

Comments on this clonotype: A junction end diverges from the germline sequence, so it may reflect a read error. The chain links TRBV12-3 or TRBV12-4 to TRBJ2-7; D perhaps matches TRBD1 (6 bases). CDR3 length: 13 amino acids. The CDR3 here is CASRLGQPYEQYF. The CDR3 DNA reads as TGTGCCAGCAGGTTAGGACAGCCCTACGAGCAGTACTTC.

In this sample, this clonotype turned up a few times. The chain is built from TRBV5-1 and TRBJ2-7; D unclear. Germline CDR1 reads SGHRS; CDR2 reads YFSETQ. The CDR3 length is 14 residues. V shed 0 bases and J shed 3 bases, with 10 bases lying between them. The CDR3 loop reads CASSLDEADYEQYF. DNA for the CDR3: TGCGCCAGCAGCTTGGATGAGGCCGACTACGAGCAGTACTTC.

The genes are TRBV9 and TRBJ1-4; tentatively, D is TRBD1 (5 bases). Germline V CDR1 and CDR2: SGDLS, YYNGEE. This CDR3 is built from 15 residues. V lost 0 bases, J lost 5 bases, and 11 bases lay in between. The CDR3 reads CASSVVSGGNEKLFF. CDR3 coding DNA: TGTGCCAGCAGCGTAGTGAGCGGGGGGAATGAAAAACTGTTTTTT.

Note on this clonotype: A clone one base away is much larger, so this may be a read error. V and J are TRBV11-2 and TRBJ1-4, with TRBD1 as a possible D gene (5 bases). Germline V lookup: CDR1 SGHAT, CDR2 FQNNGV. This CDR3 has 13 residues. The V end lost 5 bases, the J end lost 8 bases, and 12 bases lay between the germline ends. The CDR3 region is CASSGGREEKLFF. The DNA for the CDR3 is TGTGCCAGCAGCGGGGGGAGGGAGGAAAAACTGTTTTTT.

The chain has TRBV19 and TRBJ2-7; D is possibly TRBD1 (5 bases). The germline V gene encodes CDR1 LNHDA and CDR2 SQIVND (reference sequence). This CDR3 has 17 amino acids. V was trimmed by 5 bases and J by 3 bases, leaving 23 bases between them. This CDR3 is CASSPTGPIRGFYEQYF. The CDR3 DNA reads as TGTGCCAGTAGTCCAACCGGGCCTATTAGGGGATTCTACGAGCAGTACTTC.

Here the CDR3 DNA reads TGCAGTGCCACCACAGACTATGGCTACACCTTC. As protein: CSATTDYGYTF. The chain uses TRBV20-1 and TRBJ1-2; D unclear. Per germline, CDR1 DFQATT and CDR2 SNEGSKA (reference sequence). The CDR3 loop spans 11 amino acids. V dropped 6 bases and J dropped 3 bases, with 8 bases sitting between them.

V gene TRBV10-3 combines with J gene TRBJ1-3, with D perhaps matching TRBD1 (5 bases). With 3 bases removed from V and 3 bases from J, the gap between germline ends came to 12 bases. The CDR3 is made up of 15 amino acids. Per germline, CDR1 ENHRY and CDR2 SYGVKD. This chain's CDR3 is CAISEGRAIGNTIYF. The CDR3 DNA follows: TGTGCCATCAGTGAAGGCAGGGCGATTGGAAACACCATATATTTT.

In the case of this clonotype: One end of the junction varies from germline; a read error may be responsible. V is TRBV15 and J is TRBJ1-5; 7 nucleotides align to TRBD1. The CDR3 sequence is 15 residues long. CDR1 is LNHNV, CDR2 YYDKDF, per germline (reference sequence). CDR3 residues: CATRDSDRVNQSQHF. DNA of the CDR3: TGTGCCACCAGGGATTCCGACAGGGTCAATCAGTCCCAGCATTTT.

This clonotype was recorded at least ten times. This chain links TRBV20-1 with TRBJ1-2; maybe TRBD1 (5 bases). CDR1 and CDR2 from the germline V gene are DFQATT and SNEGSKA (reference sequence). V was clipped by 3 bases and J by 4 bases, with 12 bases between them. The CDR3 totals 13 residues. CDR3 sequence (DNA): TGCAGTGCTAGCCAGGACATAGTCTATGGCTACACCTTC. Amino acid sequence: CSASQDIVYGYTF.

Points on this clonotype: This may arise from a read error, as a much more abundant clone is one base away. This chain connects TRBV7-3 to TRBJ1-2; D gene unclear. Germline CDR1 is SGHTA and CDR2 is FQGTGA. V was pared by 8 bases and J by 4 bases, with 11 bases between. This CDR3 region has 12 residues. As DNA, the CDR3 is TGTGCCAGCGCAGACGAGGGCTATGGCTACACCTTC. As protein: CASADEGYGYTF.

This rearrangement joins TRBV12-3 or TRBV12-4 to TRBJ1-2; D is ambiguous. With 6 bases removed from V and 7 bases from J, the gap between germline ends came to 18 bases. CDR3 length equals 14 residues. Written as DNA, the CDR3 is TGTGCCAGCAGCACTCGGACTTGGGATGTTGGCTACACCTTC. Translated: CASSTRTWDVGYTF.

The sample holds a few counts of this clonotype. The V and J genes are TRBV7-9 and TRBJ2-7; D gene uncertain. V gave up 0 bases and J gave up 2 bases, with 8 bases separating them. Germline CDR1 SEHNR, CDR2 FQNEAQ (reference sequence). The length of the CDR3 is 14 residues. The CDR3 nucleotides are TGTGCCAGCAGCTTAGCGGGTCTAACCTACGAGCAGTACTTC. Its protein is CASSLAGLTYEQYF.

This clonotype was counted at least ten times. The rearrangement uses TRBV2 and TRBJ1-5; TRBD1 is a possible D gene (5 bases). Germline V gene data show CDR1 as SNHLY and CDR2 as FYNNEI. The CDR3 spans 14 residues. V was pared by 6 bases and J by 2 bases, with 11 bases between. The CDR3 DNA reads as TGTGCCAGCAGCGAGGGGAGCGGCAATCAGCCCCAGCATTTT. This sequence encodes CASSEGSGNQPQHF.

The rearrangement links TRBV6-1 to TRBJ1-1, with no clear D. The CDR3 totals 13 residues. Germline V gives CDR1 MNHNS, CDR2 SASEGT. V was trimmed by 1 base and J by 11 bases, leaving 14 bases between them. CDR3 sequence (DNA): TGTGCCAGCAGTGAAGAGGCTGCTGTAATGGCTTTCTTT. Translation gives CASSEEAAVMAFF.

The J gene is TRBJ1-1, the V gene TRBV19, with 9 bases that match TRBD1. Trimming removed 6 bases from V and 1 base from J; junction bases left unmatched: 12. Germline V CDR1 and CDR2: LNHDA, SQIVND (reference sequence). The CDR3 is 17 amino acids. CDR3 nucleotide sequence: TGTGCCAGTAGGGGCGGGTTGGGACAGGGTACGAACACTGAAGCTTTCTTT. Translated, it gives CASRGGLGQGTNTEAFF. Supplemented by reference TRBV19 and TRBJ1-1, the full variable domain reads DGGITQSPKYLFRKEGQNVTLSCEQNLNHDAMYWYRQDPGQGLRLIYYSQIVNDFQKGDIAEGYSVSREKKESFPLTVTSAQKNPTAFYLCASRGGLGQGTNTEAFFGQGTRLTVV.

This clonotype was detected ten times or more. V and J are TRBV24-1 and TRBJ2-7, with 7 bases fitting TRBD2. The CDR3 totals 13 residues. Germline assignment: CDR1 KGHDR and CDR2 SFDVKD. The V gene end was trimmed by 4 bases and the J gene end by 2 bases; junction bases not matched to a gene: 1. CDR3 sequence reads: CATSDAGAYEQYF. CDR3 nucleotides: TGTGCCACCAGTGACGCGGGGGCCTACGAGCAGTACTTC.

The chain couples TRBV20-1 to TRBJ2-2, with 8 bases matching TRBD1. This CDR3 spans 15 amino acids. Trimming removed 6 bases from V and 0 bases from J; junction bases left unmatched: 6. Germline V CDR1 and CDR2: DFQATT, SNEGSKA (reference sequence). The CDR3 reads CSASPQGANTGELFF. The DNA for the CDR3 is TGCAGTGCATCCCCACAGGGGGCGAACACCGGGGAGCTGTTTTTT.

The sample holds a few counts of this clonotype. This chain connects TRBV14 to TRBJ2-6, with 9 nucleotides matching TRBD2. Germline lookup yields CDR1 SGHDN and CDR2 FVKESK. The CDR3 has 16 residues. Trimming took 4 bases from V and 4 from J; bases not matched to a gene: 5. The CDR3: CASSLGLAAGANVLTF. In nucleotides, the CDR3 is TGTGCCAGCAGCCTGGGACTAGCAGCCGGGGCCAACGTCCTGACTTTC.

This clonotype was seen many times. The chain joins TRBV15 to TRBJ2-7, with TRBD2 matching 10 bases. The CDR3 contains 15 residues. CDR1 is LNHNV, CDR2 YYDKDF, per germline (reference sequence). J gave up 7 bases and V 1 base, and 7 bases lay outside the gene matches. In nucleotides, the CDR3 is TGTGCCACCAGCAGAGGCGGACTAGCGGTCAAAGAGCAGTACTTC. Its translation: CATSRGGLAVKEQYF.

The chain employs TRBV2 and TRBJ1-4; D may be TRBD1 (5 bases). With 7 bases removed from V and 8 bases from J, the gap between germline ends came to 11 bases. Germline CDR1 and CDR2: SNHLY and FYNNEI. This CDR3 comprises 12 residues. Here the CDR3 reads CASKRGKEKLFF. CDR3 bases: TGTGCCAGCAAACGGGGGAAGGAAAAACTGTTTTTT. Filled out from reference TRBV2 and TRBJ1-4, the complete variable domain reads EPEVTQTPSHQVTQMGQEVILRCVPISNHLYFYWYRQILGQKVEFLVSFYNNEISEKSEIFDDQFSVERPDGSNFTLKIRSTKLEDSAMYFCASKRGKEKLFFGSGTQLSVL.

The chain employs TRBV2 and TRBJ1-6; a weak D match, TRBD1 (5 bases). The CDR3 is made up of 13 amino acids. Per the germline V gene, CDR1 is SNHLY and CDR2 is FYNNEI. The V gene lost 2 bases and the J gene lost 10 bases, with 9 bases spanning the gap. The chain's CDR3 is CASSEWGESPLHF. The CDR3 nucleotides read TGTGCCAGCAGTGAATGGGGGGAATCACCCCTCCACTTT.

The J gene is TRBJ1-1, the V gene TRBV12-3 or TRBV12-4, with TRBD1 identical over 7 bases. There are 13 residues in the CDR3. V shed 5 bases and J 7 bases; nucleotides not matched to a gene: 7. The DNA for the CDR3 is TGTGCCAGCAGTCCAGGGGACAGTTTTGAAGCTTTCTTT. Translation gives CASSPGDSFEAFF.

The rearrangement links TRBV29-1 to TRBJ1-3; a weak D match, TRBD1 (5 bases). The germline V gene encodes CDR1 SQVTM and CDR2 ANQGSEA. With 6 bases removed from V and 0 bases from J, the gap between germline ends came to 12 bases. This CDR3 region has 14 residues. The CDR3 region is CSVTETDSGNTIYF. DNA for the CDR3: TGCAGCGTGACGGAGACAGACTCTGGAAACACCATATATTTT.

This clonotype was observed many times. The rearrangement links TRBV19 to TRBJ2-6; D is undetermined. The germline V gene encodes CDR1 LNHDA and CDR2 SQIVND (reference sequence). There are 13 residues in the CDR3. The V end lost 10 bases, the J end lost 2 bases, and 9 bases lay between the germline ends. The CDR3 loop is CATVNPGANVLTF. In DNA, the CDR3 is TGTGCCACCGTGAATCCTGGGGCCAACGTCCTGACTTTC.